One sample yielded the 7 T cell receptor beta chains listed below, sequenced in a study of metastatic and nonmetastatic thyroid tumors (dated by TCRdb to about 2020). Library preparation was by PCR. The listed sequencing device is Illumina HiSeq 4000. TCRdb ran its own pipeline on the public reads, namely fastp trimming at Q25 and MiXCR clone calling, and kept in-frame beta chains. The sample includes approximately 50,000 clones, with about 4% observed a single time. The ten biggest clones cover about 9.8% of the sample. Before undergoing thyroid surgery, none of the patients had been given any kind of treatment. What was sequenced was blood. The receptor set was obtained from a female donor with papillary thyroid cancer or a benign thyroid nodule (not recorded which). Some clones in this sample may be carry-over from other donors' samples.

This clone was observed many times. The chain is built from TRBV27 and TRBJ2-1, with 11 bases that match TRBD2. The CDR3 has 15 residues. Germline CDR1 is MNHEY and CDR2 is SMNVEV (reference sequence). Unmatched junction bases numbered 6, after V lost 6 bases and J lost 5 bases. CDR3 loop: CASRSLAGGHNEQFF. The DNA for the CDR3 is TGTGCCAGCAGGAGTCTAGCGGGAGGACACAATGAGCAGTTCTTC.

This clone came up many times. The chain carries TRBV20-1 and TRBJ1-2, with 8 bases aligning to TRBD1. The CDR3 extends over 14 amino acids. Per germline, CDR1 DFQATT and CDR2 SNEGSKA (reference sequence). Trimming at V came to 0 bases and at J to 6 bases, leaving 6 bases not matched to a gene. The CDR3: CSARDPTTGDGYTF. For the CDR3, the DNA is TGCAGTGCTAGAGATCCGACGACAGGGGATGGCTACACCTTC.

This chain links TRBV12-3 or TRBV12-4 with TRBJ2-2; D uncertain. CDR3 size: 13 residues. The V end was cut by 3 bases, the J end by 11 bases, with 13 bases between. The CDR3 reads CASSLGKARELFF. The CDR3 DNA follows: TGTGCCAGCAGTTTGGGAAAGGCCCGTGAGCTGTTTTTT.

This clone was detected many times. J is TRBJ2-2 and V is TRBV27, with a tentative D call TRBD2 (5 bases). Germline CDR1 and CDR2: MNHEY and SMNVEV (reference sequence). This CDR3 is built from 14 residues. V was shortened by 5 bases and J by 0 bases, with 7 bases between the two germline ends. The DNA of the CDR3 is TGTGCCAGCAGTCTTAGCGCGAACACCGGGGAGCTGTTTTTT. Protein: CASSLSANTGELFF.

The V call is TRBV4-1, the J call TRBJ2-7; TRBD2 agrees at 8 bases. Trimming took 4 bases from V and 3 from J; bases not matched to a gene: 11. CDR1 and CDR2 from the germline V gene are MGHRA and YSYEKL. The CDR3 runs to 16 residues. The CDR3 region has the DNA TGCGCCAGCAGCCGACCTGGACTAGCCGCAGGCTACGAGCAGTACTTC. It translates to CASSRPGLAAGYEQYF.

In this sample, this clone turned up many times. J is TRBJ2-2 and V is TRBV5-1; D ambiguous. This CDR3 has 15 residues. Trimming took 0 bases from V and 3 from J, leaving 9 bases between them. Germline V lookup: CDR1 SGHRS, CDR2 YFSETQ. The CDR3 sequence is CASSLAGSDTGELFF. Here the CDR3 DNA reads TGCGCCAGCAGCTTGGCCGGGTCCGACACCGGGGAGCTGTTTTTT. Supplemented by reference TRBV5-1 and TRBJ2-2, the full variable domain reads KAGVTQTPRYLIKTRGQQVTLSCSPISGHRSVSWYQQTPGQGLQFLFEYFSETQRNKGNFPGRFSGRQFSNSRSEMNVSTLELGDSALYLCASSLAGSDTGELFFGEGSRLTVL.

This clone has just a few counts. The chain combines TRBV25-1 with TRBJ1-1; D unresolved. Germline CDR1 is MGHDK and CDR2 is SYGVNS. V dropped 2 bases and J dropped 2 bases, with 9 bases sitting between them. The CDR3 runs 14 residues. The CDR3 coding sequence is TGTGCCAGCAGTGAACCGGGCAGAAACACTGAAGCTTTCTTT. This translates into CASSEPGRNTEAFF.